A selection of T cell receptor beta chains follows, all from one sample in a study of blood T cell repertoires in COVID-19. Some clones are missing from TCRdb's copy, which holds only in-frame ones; the method was immunoSEQ multiplex PCR. The sample lists approximately 170,000 clones, approximately 80% seen once, with about an eighth in the top ten. The sample comprised peripheral blood. The receptors were gathered from a man in his sixties or seventies who had recovered from COVID-19. CDR3s include the opening cysteine and the closing phenylalanine or tryptophan. A D gene is named only where the DNA matches it firmly. Not all rows give a size; the values are once, few, many and, for expanded clones, a class.

clone_size,j_call,v_call,d_call,cdr3_nt,cdr3_aa
NA,TRBJ2-2,TRBV6-2/TRBV6-3,NA,TGTGCCAGCAGTTTCCTCCTGACTGGTGGGGAGCTGTTTTTT,CASSFLLTGGELFF
once,TRBJ1-2,TRBV3-1/TRBV3-2,NA,TGTGCCAGCAGCCTACAAGGATTGGAGTCGGGTGGCTACACCTTC,CASSLQGLESGGYTF
NA,TRBJ2-5,TRBV9,TRBD1,TGTGCCAGCAGCTCGGGACAGGGGGTGGGAGAGACCCAGTACTTC,CASSSGQGVGETQYF
NA,TRBJ1-5,TRBV7-2,NA,TGTGCCAGCAGCCCGAGTGGGGGGACGGATCAGCCCCAGCATTTT,CASSPSGGTDQPQHF
NA,TRBJ1-4,TRBV19,NA,TGTGCCAGTACCACACCGGGACACTTGGGTGAAAAACTGTTTTTT,CASTTPGHLGEKLFF
few,TRBJ2-7,TRBV11-2,NA,TGTGCCAGCAGCTTTGGCGGGCGCACCTACGAGCAGTACTTC,CASSFGGRTYEQYF
NA,TRBJ2-7,TRBV9,NA,TGTGCCAGCAGCGTATCAAGCGTAACCTACGAGCAGTACTTC,CASSVSSVTYEQYF
few,TRBJ2-7,TRBV10-1,TRBD1,TGCGCCAGCACCGACCGGGACAGATACGAGCAGTACTTC,CASTDRDRYEQYF
NA,TRBJ1-2,TRBV2,NA,TGTGCCAGCAGTGGACCCCGGACGGGACTCTATGGCTACACCTTC,CASSGPRTGLYGYTF
NA,TRBJ2-7,TRBV18,NA,TGTGCCAGCTCGGGGCCGACAGGCTCCTACGAGCAGTACTTC,CASSGPTGSYEQYF
few,TRBJ2-7,TRBV6-6,NA,TGTGCCACTACCCCATACCTCCGCTCCTACGAGCAGTACTTC,CATTPYLRSYEQYF
NA,TRBJ2-7,TRBV28,NA,TGTGCCAGCAGTTTAAAACGCGGGGAGCAGTACTTC,CASSLKRGEQYF
many,TRBJ1-6,TRBV12-5,NA,TGTGCTAGTGGTTTAGAGGGAACTTCACCCCTCCACTTT,CASGLEGTSPLHF
NA,TRBJ1-6,TRBV6-4,NA,TGTGCCACCCGTGAGGTGGAGGACCGTGGTTCACCCCTCCACTTT,CATREVEDRGSPLHF